The table lists the clone carrying this T cell receptor beta chain with a count of one. What it recognizes is unknown. These data are taken from a study of T cells in localized non-small cell lung cancer. Study-wide results and caveats: Sequencing was restricted to one tumor region; therefore, heterogeneity remains possible.

Measured with immunoSEQ multiplex PCR; TCRdb has only the in-frame clones, and not every one. The sample holds 25,000 to 30,000 clones, around 89% seen once. Trimming pared 0 bases from V and 3 bases from J, leaving 12 bases between. The CDR3 contains 15 residues. CDR1 and CDR2 (germline): LGHNA, YSLEER. This clonotype was obtained from an older female donor with stage III squamous cell lung carcinoma. This rearrangement joins TRBV4-3 to TRBJ2-7, with D possibly TRBD1 on 6 matching bases. The input for sequencing was peripheral blood, taken before any cancer treatment. The CDR3 reads CASSQDDRPRYEQYF. CDR3 DNA: TGCGCCAGCAGCCAAGATGACAGGCCTCGCTACGAGCAGTACTTC.